The 11 T cell receptor beta chains below all came from one sample that was sequenced in a study of T cell responses to AZD1222 COVID-19 vaccine. Here immunoSEQ multiplex PCR was the method, and the copy in TCRdb shows in-frame clones only, minus some. The sample comprises about 180,000 clones, around nine tenths of which are singletons, and approximately 26% rests with the top ten. The input for sequencing was peripheral blood, taken 28 days after the second AZD1222 dose. The receptors were sampled from an adult who received the AZD1222 COVID-19 vaccine.

Only a few counts were recorded for this clone. In DNA, the CDR3 is TGTGCCAGCAGCAATCAGGGGGCGGGCGAGCAGTACTTC. Its translation: CASSNQGAGEQYF. V gene TRBV11-2 combines with J gene TRBJ2-7, with 8 bases that match TRBD1. V was pared by 5 bases and J by 6 bases, with 6 bases of the junction left unmatched. The CDR3 spans 13 residues. CDR1 is SGHAT, CDR2 FQNNGV, per germline.

The CDR3 loop reads CASSLGGSYGYTF. The DNA for the CDR3 is TGTGCCAGCAGTTTAGGGGGGTCCTATGGCTACACCTTC. The chain combines TRBV28 with TRBJ1-2; D is possibly TRBD1 (5 bases). Per the germline V gene, CDR1 is MDHEN and CDR2 is SYDVKM. This CDR3 region has 13 residues. V was trimmed by 2 bases and J by 4 bases, leaving 8 bases between them.

This rearrangement joins TRBV6-5 to TRBJ2-3, with 12 positions matching TRBD1. This CDR3 is 15 amino acids long. Germline V gene sequence: CDR1 MNHEY, CDR2 SVGAGI. J was trimmed by 6 bases and V by 6 bases; bases with no gene match: 7. CDR3 in DNA: TGTGCCAGCAGCCCGGGACAGGGGGCTTGGGATACGCAGTATTTT. It translates to CASSPGQGAWDTQYF.

This clone was seen more than once but under ten times. The chain has TRBV7-9 and TRBJ2-7; 8 bases line up with TRBD2. The junction had 6 bases not matched to a gene; V was cut back by 6 bases and J by 2 bases. Germline V gene data show CDR1 as SEHNR and CDR2 as FQNEAQ (reference sequence). This CDR3 has 14 amino acids. The CDR3 reads CASSIAGPPYEQYF. The CDR3 coding sequence is TGTGCCAGCAGTATAGCGGGGCCGCCCTACGAGCAGTACTTC. The entire variable domain, with the rest obtained from reference TRBV7-9 and TRBJ2-7, is as follows: DTGVSQNPRHKITKRGQNVTFRCDPISEHNRLYWYRQTLGQGPEFLTYFQNEAQLEKSRLLSDRFSAERPKGSFSTLEIQRTEQGDSAMYLCASSIAGPPYEQYFGPGTRLTVT.

The V and J genes are TRBV24-1 and TRBJ2-3; D may be TRBD1 (5 bases). CDR1 and CDR2 from the germline V gene are KGHDR and SFDVKD. Trimming stripped 6 bases from V and 8 bases from J, with 14 bases between. This CDR3 contains 13 residues. DNA for the CDR3: TGTGCCACCAGTTTTCCAGGACACCTTACGCAGTATTTT. It encodes CATSFPGHLTQYF.

The rearrangement uses TRBV19 and TRBJ2-3; 7 nucleotides align to TRBD2. J gave up 4 bases and V 4 bases, and 8 bases lay outside the gene matches. The CDR3 contains 15 residues. Per the germline V gene, CDR1 is LNHDA and CDR2 is SQIVND (reference sequence). CDR3 in DNA: TGTGCCAGTAGTAAGCTAGCGGCAAGCCCAGATACGCAGTATTTT. This translates into CASSKLAASPDTQYF.

The chain employs TRBV28 and TRBJ2-7; TRBD2 matches at 12 bases. V was clipped by 7 bases and J by 5 bases; unmatched bases: 12. The CDR3 consists of 16 residues. Germline V lookup: CDR1 MDHEN, CDR2 SYDVKM. The CDR3: CASIPTSGSGVNEQYF. For the CDR3, the DNA is TGTGCCAGCATACCGACTAGCGGGAGCGGAGTGAACGAGCAGTACTTC.

The gene calls are TRBV6-4 and TRBJ2-1; 12 nucleotides agree with TRBD2. V shed 0 bases, J shed 7 bases, and the junction held 7 bases outside the gene matches. CDR3 length: 17 residues. CDR1 is MRHNA, CDR2 SNTAGT, per germline. The CDR3 DNA follows: TGTGCCAGCAGTGACTCCCCGGGGACTAGCGGGTTTAATGAGCAGTTCTTC. Its protein is CASSDSPGTSGFNEQFF.

V gene TRBV30 combines with J gene TRBJ2-3; D is undetermined. V was pared by 2 bases and J by 2 bases, with 14 bases between. The CDR3 has 15 amino acids. Germline assignment: CDR1 GTSNPN and CDR2 SVGIG (reference sequence). CDR3 DNA sequence: TGTGCCTGGAGTTCGGACCCGGGCTCCACAGATACGCAGTATTTT. As protein: CAWSSDPGSTDTQYF.

The J gene is TRBJ2-1, the V gene TRBV18, with 15 bases fitting TRBD2. Germline CDR1 is KGHSH and CDR2 is LQKENI. The CDR3 is made up of 16 amino acids. The J segment lost 9 bases and the V segment lost 3 bases, leaving 6 bases of the junction unmatched. The CDR3 bases are TGTGCCAGCTCACCCTCGGGACTAGCGGGAGGTCGTGAGCAGTTCTTC. Translated: CASSPSGLAGGREQFF. Full variable domain (outside the CDR3, taken from reference TRBV18 and TRBJ2-1): NAGVMQNPRHLVRRRGQEARLRCSPMKGHSHVYWYRQLPEEGLKFMVYLQKENIIDESGMPKERFSAEFPKEGPSILRIQQVVRGDSAAYFCASSPSGLAGGREQFFGPGTRLTVL.

The chain recombines TRBV4-1 with TRBJ1-4, with a possible D match to TRBD1 (6 bases). Deletions cut 0 bases from V and 7 bases from J, with 15 bases between. Per the germline V gene, CDR1 is MGHRA and CDR2 is YSYEKL. This CDR3 contains 16 residues. CDR3 protein: CASSQERGGRSEKLFF. The CDR3 bases are TGCGCCAGCAGCCAAGAAAGGGGGGGGCGGAGTGAAAAACTGTTTTTT.